The rows below give T cell receptor beta chains drawn from one sample of a study of cytomegalovirus exposure and HLA in healthy donors. Assay: immunoSEQ multiplex PCR; the TCRdb copy retains only in-frame clones and omits some. Of roughly 160,000 clones in the sample, roughly 79% were seen once. Sequencing was done on a sample of PBMCs. The origin of the receptors is a man aged 25-45 years in good health and CMV-seronegative. The CDR3 runs from the conserved cysteine through the conserved F or W. The D gene is left open where the match is weak. The listing skips clone size in some rows; elsewhere it reads once, few, many or a size class.

length	D	size	V	J	DNA	CDR3
15	NA	NA	TRBV10-3	TRBJ2-5	TGTGCCATCAGTGACCTGACAAGTCCTGGGGAGACCCAGTACTTC	CAISDLTSPGETQYF
13	NA	NA	TRBV6-6	TRBJ1-1	TGTGCCAGCAGCTCCATGTTCGGTTATGAAGCTTTCTTT	CASSSMFGYEAFF
16	NA	NA	TRBV5-1	TRBJ1-1	TGCGCCAGCAGCTTGGCCCAAACAGGGTGGGCCACTGAAGCTTTCTTT	CASSLAQTGWATEAFF
14	NA	NA	TRBV18	TRBJ2-7	TGTGCCAGCTCAGCCACACCAACAGGGTACGAGCAGTACTTC	CASSATPTGYEQYF
15	TRBD1	NA	TRBV19	TRBJ1-4	TGTGCCAGTAGTTCGCCGCGACAGGGGGATGAAAAACTGTTTTTT	CASSSPRQGDEKLFF
14	TRBD2	NA	TRBV30	TRBJ2-2	TGTGCCTGGAGACCGACTAGCGTACCCGGGGAGCTGTTTTTT	CAWRPTSVPGELFF
14	NA	once	TRBV5-1	TRBJ2-7	TGCGCCAGCAGCTTGGACAGGGTCGGTTACGAGCAGTACTTC	CASSLDRVGYEQYF
17	TRBD2	NA	TRBV28	TRBJ2-3	TGTGCCAGCAGGCCTAATGGAGCGGGGGGGCCGTGGGATACGCAGTATTTT	CASRPNGAGGPWDTQYF
14	NA	NA	TRBV11-2	TRBJ1-1	TGTGCCAGCAACCCGGGGGGCAGGGTCGATGAAGCTTTCTTT	CASNPGGRVDEAFF
16	TRBD1	NA	TRBV10-2	TRBJ2-3	TGCGCCAGCAGTCATACCGGGACAGGGGTGGCAGATACGCAGTATTTT	CASSHTGTGVADTQYF
19	TRBD2	NA	TRBV9	TRBJ2-3	TGTGCCAGCAGCGTAGATTCCGTGACTAGCGGGGGCCAGGGAGATACGCAGTATTTT	CASSVDSVTSGGQGDTQYF
16	TRBD1	NA	TRBV5-6	TRBJ1-1	TGTGCCAGCAGCTTGGCGGGACAGGGAATGAACACTGAAGCTTTCTTT	CASSLAGQGMNTEAFF
16	NA	NA	TRBV6-5	TRBJ2-5	TGTGCCAGCAGTTACTACCCATCGCAGAATCAGGAGACCCAGTACTTC	CASSYYPSQNQETQYF
15	NA	NA	TRBV6-5	TRBJ2-1	TGTGCCAGCAGCCGGGGGGCCGTCTCCTACAATGAGCAGTTCTTC	CASSRGAVSYNEQFF
13	TRBD1	NA	TRBV19	TRBJ2-7	TGTGCCAGTAGTCCCCGGACAGGGGGCGAGCAGTACTTC	CASSPRTGGEQYF
14	TRBD2	NA	TRBV9	TRBJ2-7	TGTGCCAGCAGCCCAAGACTAGCCGGCTACGAGCAGTACTTC	CASSPRLAGYEQYF
15	NA	NA	TRBV30	TRBJ1-2	TGTGCCTGGAGTGTTCAGGGGACGCCAAGCTATGGCTACACCTTC	CAWSVQGTPSYGYTF
11	NA	NA	TRBV19	TRBJ1-2	TGTGCCAGTAGCCCGGGATCTGGCTACACCTTC	CASSPGSGYTF
18	NA	NA	TRBV14	TRBJ1-5	TGTGCCAGCAGCCAAGATCCCCAGAAAAACAATAGCAATCAGCCCCAGCATTTT	CASSQDPQKNNSNQPQHF
15	NA	NA	TRBV28	TRBJ2-3	TGTGCCAGCAGTTTAAAAAGCGGTCTCCGGGATACGCAGTATTTT	CASSLKSGLRDTQYF
11	NA	NA	TRBV5-6	TRBJ1-2	TGTGCCAGCAGCTCCAGGGGCGGCTACACCTTC	CASSSRGGYTF
13	NA	NA	TRBV5-4	TRBJ1-5	TGTGCCAGCAGCTTGGACCCCGGGCAGCCCCAGCATTTT	CASSLDPGQPQHF
13	NA	NA	TRBV6-5	TRBJ1-2	TGTGCCAGCAGTTACCAAGGGGCCTATGGCTACACCTTC	CASSYQGAYGYTF
14	NA	once	TRBV7-2	TRBJ1-5	TGTGCCAGCAGCTTAGGACAGGCCAGTCAGCCCCAGCATTTT	CASSLGQASQPQHF
14	TRBD1	NA	TRBV5-1	TRBJ2-7	TGCGCCAGCAGCTTTTCCGGGACAGGGGTCGAGCAGTACTTC	CASSFSGTGVEQYF